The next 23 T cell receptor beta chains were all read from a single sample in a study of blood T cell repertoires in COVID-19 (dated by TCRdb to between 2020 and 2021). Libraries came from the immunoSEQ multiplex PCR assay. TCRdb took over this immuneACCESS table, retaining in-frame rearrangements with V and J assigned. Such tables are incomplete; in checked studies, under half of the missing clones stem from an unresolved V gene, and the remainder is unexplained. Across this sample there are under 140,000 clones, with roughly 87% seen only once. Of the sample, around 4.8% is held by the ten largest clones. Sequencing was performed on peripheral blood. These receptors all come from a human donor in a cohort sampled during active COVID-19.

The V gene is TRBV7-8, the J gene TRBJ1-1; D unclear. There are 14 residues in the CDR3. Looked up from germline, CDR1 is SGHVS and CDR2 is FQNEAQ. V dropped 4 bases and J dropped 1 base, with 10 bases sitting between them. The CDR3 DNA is TGTGCCAGCAGCTCACGTACTTGGAACACTGAAGCTTTCTTT. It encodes CASSSRTWNTEAFF. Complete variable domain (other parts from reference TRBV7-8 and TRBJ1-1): GAGVSQSPRYKVAKRGQDVALRCDPISGHVSLFWYQQALGQGPEFLTYFQNEAQLDKSGLPSDRFFAERPEGSVSTLKIQRTQQEDSAVYLCASSSRTWNTEAFFGQGTRLTVV.

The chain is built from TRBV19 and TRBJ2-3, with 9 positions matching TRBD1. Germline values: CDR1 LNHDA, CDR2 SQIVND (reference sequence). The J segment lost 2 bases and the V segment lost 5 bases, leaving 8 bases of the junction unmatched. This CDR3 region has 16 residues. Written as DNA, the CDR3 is TGTGCCAGTAGTCTCCGCCGGGACAGGGCCACAGATACGCAGTATTTT. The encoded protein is CASSLRRDRATDTQYF.

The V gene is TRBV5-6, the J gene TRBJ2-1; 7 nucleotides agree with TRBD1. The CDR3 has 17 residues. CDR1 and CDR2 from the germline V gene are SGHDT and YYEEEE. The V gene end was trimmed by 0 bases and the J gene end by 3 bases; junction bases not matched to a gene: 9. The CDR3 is CASSLAGSGTVYNEQFF. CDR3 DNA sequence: TGTGCCAGCAGCTTGGCCGGGTCCGGGACAGTCTACAATGAGCAGTTCTTC.

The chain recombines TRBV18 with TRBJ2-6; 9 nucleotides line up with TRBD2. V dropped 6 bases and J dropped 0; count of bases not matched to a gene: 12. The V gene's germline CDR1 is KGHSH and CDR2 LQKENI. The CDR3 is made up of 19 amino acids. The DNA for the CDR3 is TGTGCCAGCTCCCGTACCGGGACTAGCTTACGCTCTGGGGCCAACGTCCTGACTTTC. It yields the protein CASSRTGTSLRSGANVLTF.

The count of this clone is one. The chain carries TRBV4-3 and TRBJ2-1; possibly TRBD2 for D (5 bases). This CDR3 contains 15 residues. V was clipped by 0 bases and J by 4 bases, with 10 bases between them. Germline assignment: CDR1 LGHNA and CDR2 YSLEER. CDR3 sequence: CASSQEVASYNEQFF. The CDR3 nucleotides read TGCGCCAGCAGCCAAGAAGTAGCGTCTTACAATGAGCAGTTCTTC.

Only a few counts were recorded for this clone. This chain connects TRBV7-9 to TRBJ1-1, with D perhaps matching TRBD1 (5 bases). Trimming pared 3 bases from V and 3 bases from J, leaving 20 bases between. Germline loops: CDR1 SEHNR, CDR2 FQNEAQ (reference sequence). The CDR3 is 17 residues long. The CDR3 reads CASSLILGNRGDTEAFF. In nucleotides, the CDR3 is TGTGCCAGCAGCTTGATTCTAGGTAACCGGGGGGACACTGAAGCTTTCTTT. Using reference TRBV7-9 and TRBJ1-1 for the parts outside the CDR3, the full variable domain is DTGVSQNPRHKITKRGQNVTFRCDPISEHNRLYWYRQTLGQGPEFLTYFQNEAQLEKSRLLSDRFSAERPKGSFSTLEIQRTEQGDSAMYLCASSLILGNRGDTEAFFGQGTRLTVV.

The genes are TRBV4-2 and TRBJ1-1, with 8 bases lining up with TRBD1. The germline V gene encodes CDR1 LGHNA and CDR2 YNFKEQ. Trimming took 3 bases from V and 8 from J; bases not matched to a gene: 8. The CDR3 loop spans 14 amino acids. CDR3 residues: CASSQDVTGGEAFF. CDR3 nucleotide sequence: TGTGCCAGCAGCCAGGATGTTACAGGGGGAGAAGCTTTCTTT.

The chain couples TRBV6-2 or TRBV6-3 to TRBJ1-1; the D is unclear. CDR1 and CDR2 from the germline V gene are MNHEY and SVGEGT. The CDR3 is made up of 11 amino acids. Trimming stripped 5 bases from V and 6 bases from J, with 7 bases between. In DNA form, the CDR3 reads TGTGCCAGCAGTCGGTTTTCTGAAGCTTTCTTT. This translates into CASSRFSEAFF.

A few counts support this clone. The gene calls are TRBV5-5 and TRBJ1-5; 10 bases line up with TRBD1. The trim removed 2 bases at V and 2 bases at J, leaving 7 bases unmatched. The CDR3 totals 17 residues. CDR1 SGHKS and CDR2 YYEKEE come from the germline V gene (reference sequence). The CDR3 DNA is TGTGCCAGCAGCTTTAGCCGGGGGACAGGGGGCAATCAGCCCCAGCATTTT. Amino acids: CASSFSRGTGGNQPQHF.

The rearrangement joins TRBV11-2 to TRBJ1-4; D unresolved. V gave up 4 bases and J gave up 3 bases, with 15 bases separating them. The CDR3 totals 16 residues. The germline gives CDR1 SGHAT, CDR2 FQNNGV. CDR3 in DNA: TGTGCCAGCAGCTCGTCCCAAGGGAGGCCTAATGAAAAACTGTTTTTT. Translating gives CASSSSQGRPNEKLFF.

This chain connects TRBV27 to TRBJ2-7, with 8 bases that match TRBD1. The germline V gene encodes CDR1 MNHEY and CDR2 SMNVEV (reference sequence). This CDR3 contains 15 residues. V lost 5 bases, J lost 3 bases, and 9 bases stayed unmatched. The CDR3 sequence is CASSEGTGGGYEQYF. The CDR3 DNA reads TGTGCCAGCAGTGAAGGGACAGGAGGTGGCTACGAGCAGTACTTC.

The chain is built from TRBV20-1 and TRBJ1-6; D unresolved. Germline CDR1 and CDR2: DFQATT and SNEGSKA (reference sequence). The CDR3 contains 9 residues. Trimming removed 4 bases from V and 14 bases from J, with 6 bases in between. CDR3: CSATTALHF. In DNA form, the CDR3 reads TGCAGTGCTACTACAGCCCTCCACTTT.

The CDR3 DNA reads as TGTGCCAGCAGCTTAACGGGGACACCTTATAATTCACCCCTCCACTTT. As protein: CASSLTGTPYNSPLHF. The chain has TRBV7-3 and TRBJ1-6; perhaps TRBD1 as D (6 bases). Germline-derived CDR1 and CDR2 are SGHTA and FQGTGA. Trimming stripped 0 bases from V and 4 bases from J, with 10 bases between. The CDR3 has 16 amino acids.

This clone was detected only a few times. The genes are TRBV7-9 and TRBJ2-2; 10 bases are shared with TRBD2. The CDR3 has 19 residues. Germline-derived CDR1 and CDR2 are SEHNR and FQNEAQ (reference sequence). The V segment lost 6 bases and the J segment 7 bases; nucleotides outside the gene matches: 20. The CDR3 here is CASSPLPSSGRAVNGELFF. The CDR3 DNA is TGTGCCAGCAGTCCACTTCCGTCCAGCGGGAGGGCCGTGAACGGGGAGCTGTTTTTT.

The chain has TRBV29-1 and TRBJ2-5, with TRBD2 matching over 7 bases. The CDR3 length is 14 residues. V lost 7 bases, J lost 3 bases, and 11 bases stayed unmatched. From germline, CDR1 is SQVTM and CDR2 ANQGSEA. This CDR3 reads CSAPASGTKETQYF. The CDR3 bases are TGCAGCGCCCCGGCTAGCGGTACTAAAGAGACCCAGTACTTC.

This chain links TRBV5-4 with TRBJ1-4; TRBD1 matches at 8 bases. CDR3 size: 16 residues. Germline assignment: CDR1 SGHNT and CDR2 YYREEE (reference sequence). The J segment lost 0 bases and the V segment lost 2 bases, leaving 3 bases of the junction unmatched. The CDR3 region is CASSLYRGATNEKLFF. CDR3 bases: TGTGCCAGCAGCTTATACAGGGGGGCAACTAATGAAAAACTGTTTTTT.

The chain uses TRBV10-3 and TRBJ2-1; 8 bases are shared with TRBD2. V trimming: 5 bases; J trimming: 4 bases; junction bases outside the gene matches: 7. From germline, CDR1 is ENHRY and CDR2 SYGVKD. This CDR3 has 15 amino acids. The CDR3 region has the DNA TGTGCCATCAGTCCGAGCGGGGGATTGTACAATGAGCAGTTCTTC. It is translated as CAISPSGGLYNEQFF.

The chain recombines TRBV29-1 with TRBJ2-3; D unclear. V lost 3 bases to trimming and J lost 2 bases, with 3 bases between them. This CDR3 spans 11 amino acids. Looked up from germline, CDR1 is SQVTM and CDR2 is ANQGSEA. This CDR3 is CSVDYTDTQYF. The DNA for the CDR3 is TGCAGCGTTGATTACACAGATACGCAGTATTTT.

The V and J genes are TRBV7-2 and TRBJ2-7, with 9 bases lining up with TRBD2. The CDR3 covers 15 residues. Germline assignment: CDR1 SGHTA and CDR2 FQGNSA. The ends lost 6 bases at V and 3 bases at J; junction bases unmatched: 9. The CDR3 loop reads CASSSRLAVGYEQYF. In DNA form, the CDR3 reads TGTGCCAGCAGTTCCCGACTAGCGGTCGGCTACGAGCAGTACTTC.

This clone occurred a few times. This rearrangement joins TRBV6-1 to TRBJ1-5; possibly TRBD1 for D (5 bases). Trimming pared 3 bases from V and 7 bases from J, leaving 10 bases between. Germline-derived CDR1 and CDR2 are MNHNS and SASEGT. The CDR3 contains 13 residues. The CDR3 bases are TGTGCCAGCAGTGACAGGGCAGGGCAGCCCCAGCATTTT. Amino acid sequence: CASSDRAGQPQHF.

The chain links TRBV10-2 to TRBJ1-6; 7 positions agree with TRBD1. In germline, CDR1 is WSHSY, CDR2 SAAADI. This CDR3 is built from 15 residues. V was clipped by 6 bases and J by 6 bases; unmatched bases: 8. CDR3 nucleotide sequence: TGCGCCAGCAGGCACCCCGGGACAGCTAATTCACCCCTCCACTTT. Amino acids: CASRHPGTANSPLHF.

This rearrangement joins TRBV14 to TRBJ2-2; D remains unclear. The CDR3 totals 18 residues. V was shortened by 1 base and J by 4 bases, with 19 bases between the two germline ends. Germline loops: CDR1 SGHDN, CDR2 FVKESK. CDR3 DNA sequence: TGTGCCAGCAGCCAAGGTGTGGCCGGTTCGAGGAGCACCGGGGAGCTGTTTTTT. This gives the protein CASSQGVAGSRSTGELFF.

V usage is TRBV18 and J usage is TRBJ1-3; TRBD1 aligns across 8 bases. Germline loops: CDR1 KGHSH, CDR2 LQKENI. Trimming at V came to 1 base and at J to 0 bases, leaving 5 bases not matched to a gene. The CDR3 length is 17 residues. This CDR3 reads CASSPRGQALSGNTIYF. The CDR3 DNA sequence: TGTGCCAGCTCACCACGGGGACAGGCGCTCTCTGGAAACACCATATATTTT.